This TCR beta chain originates from a study of T-cell memory formation after mild COVID-19. General study points: Confirmation of SARS-CoV-2 specificity was lacking for second-wave clones peaking day 37. Prior to infection, memory already included some responding clones, suggesting cross-reactive memory joined.

As regards this clonotype: What it recognizes is unknown.

V dropped 6 bases and J dropped 5; count of bases not matched to a gene: 10. The CDR3 covers 15 residues. The authors produced TCR alpha and TCR beta cDNA libraries with sample barcodes and UMIs by 5'RACE using constant-segment primers. TCRdb re-called the 5' RACE reads with MiXCR, one entry per CDR3 protein. The data hold some 200,000 distinct CDR3 sequences, with around 9.5% observed a single time. This chain uses TRBV12-3 or TRBV12-4 with TRBJ1-5; TRBD1 agrees at 7 bases. Sample: PBMCs or a T cell subset sorted from them (not recorded which). The origin of this receptor is a man aged 18 to 35 who had mild COVID-19 (a few samples of this study predate the infection). Cell type and time point are not known. In DNA, the CDR3 is TGTGCCAGCAGGGAGATGACAGGGACCGATCAGCCCCAGCATTTT. This gives the protein CASREMTGTDQPQHF.